This TCR beta chain was captured by sequencing in a study of blood T cells in healthy people across ages. The second PCR ran about 6 to 11 cycles with a sample-barcoded 5' primer and J-beta primers. Using its own MiXCR run on the 5' RACE reads, TCRdb lists one record per CDR3 protein. The sample consists of 850,000 to 950,000 distinct CDR3 sequences, 25% to 35% of them appearing once. Study-level points and caveats: While age rose, TCR beta diversity per million T cells dropped in a roughly linear way.

This clonotype was seen ten or more times. Its antigen is undetermined. This CDR3 has 16 residues. CDR1 SGHTA and CDR2 FQGNSA come from the germline V gene. Trimming at V came to 4 bases and at J to 6 bases, leaving 12 bases not matched to a gene. This sequence joins TRBV7-2 and TRBJ1-2; TRBD1 aligns across 9 bases. The origin of this receptor is a woman of 80 years or more in good health. Material for sequencing was blood. CDR3 in DNA: TGTGCCAGCAGCTCTAGCGCCGTTAGGACAGGGGATGGCTACACCTTC. It is translated as CASSSSAVRTGDGYTF.